This entry lists 2 T cell receptor beta chains sequenced from one sample in a study of identical twins. MiXCR was run by TCRdb on the 5' RACE reads, yielding one entry per CDR3 protein. The data contain 470,000 or so distinct CDR3 sequences, 24% of them singletons. These data were likewise used in another study, on T cells expressing NK-cell markers.

The sample consisted of CD4+ T cells sorted from blood. These receptors came from a woman younger than 35 in good health.

In DNA, the CDR3 is TGTGCCAGCAGTCACGGGGGAGGGGGCTACGAGCAGTACTTC. Protein sequence: CASSHGGGGYEQYF. V is TRBV12-3 or TRBV12-4 and J is TRBJ2-7; D perhaps matches TRBD2 (7 bases). The CDR3 spans 14 residues. V dropped 5 bases and J dropped 3 bases, with 14 bases sitting between them.

The V call is TRBV20-1, the J call TRBJ2-3; 8 bases agree with TRBD1. J was trimmed by 5 bases and V by 3 bases; bases with no gene match: 10. The CDR3 has 15 amino acids. Germline CDR1 and CDR2: DFQATT and SNEGSKA (reference sequence). The CDR3 spells CSASPLTGVKDTQYF. The DNA for the CDR3 is TGCAGTGCTAGCCCCCTGACAGGGGTGAAAGATACGCAGTATTTT.